This T cell receptor beta chain was obtained from a study of CD8+ T cells in alopecia areata. Study results and caveats: There were also resident alphabeta T cells of normal skin sequenced in scalp samples.

Treatment described: oral pan-JAK inhibitor, 5-10 mg twice daily. cDNA prepared by RNA extraction and subsequent reverse transcription served as the template for sequencing. Generated by immunoSEQ multiplex PCR, the TCRdb table keeps only in-frame clones and is missing some. In the table there are approximately 100,000 clones, almost 60% of which are singletons. In this sample, this clone turned up once. Its antigen is unidentified. This TCR was recovered from a human donor with alopecia areata. Sequenced material: CD8+ T cells sorted from blood, taken between weeks 55 and 65, from a patient treated with tofacitinib.

Here the CDR3 DNA reads TGTGCCAGCAGCCCCTTGGCGGAGCAATCCTACAATGAGCAGTTCTTC. It specifies CASSPLAEQSYNEQFF. The V gene is TRBV13, the J gene TRBJ2-1; no definite D call. Deletions cut 5 bases from V and 1 base from J, with 15 bases between. The germline CDR1 and CDR2 sequences are PRHDT and FYEKMQ (reference sequence). The CDR3 loop spans 16 amino acids.